One and the same sample provided the 9 T cell receptor beta chains below, sequenced in a study of T cell repertoires in cytomegalovirus infection (dated by TCRdb to between 2017 and 2020). Sequencing used an Illumina HiSeq 1500. Using fastp at Q25 and MiXCR, TCRdb reprocessed the public reads and kept productive beta chains. Each entry is one CDR3 protein sequence, shown with its most common DNA and genes. The sample yields hundreds of thousands of distinct CDR3 sequences; approximately 24% were counted once. The top ten clonotypes cover roughly 8% of the sample. The sequencing input was CD8+ T cells from PBMCs. The origin of the receptors is a human donor in good health (CMV status not recorded). Some clones in this sample may be carry-over from other donors' samples.

The chain has TRBV20-1 and TRBJ1-5; D not certain. The length of the CDR3 is 15 residues. CDR1 is DFQATT, CDR2 SNEGSKA, per germline (reference sequence). The V gene lost 0 bases and the J gene lost 3 bases, with 12 bases spanning the gap. The CDR3 reads CSARDRLAPNQPQHF. CDR3 DNA sequence: TGCAGTGCTAGAGATAGATTAGCCCCCAATCAGCCCCAGCATTTT.

V is TRBV20-1 and J is TRBJ1-1, with D maybe TRBD1 (6 bases). The CDR3 has 15 residues. The ends were cut back, 0 bases at V and 2 bases at J, with 13 bases in the middle. CDR1 and CDR2 from the germline V gene are DFQATT and SNEGSKA (reference sequence). The CDR3, as DNA: TGCAGTGCTAGAGATCCGACAGGATTTAACACTGAAGCTTTCTTT. Protein product: CSARDPTGFNTEAFF.

The chain uses TRBV6-6 and TRBJ1-5; a weak D match, TRBD1 (6 bases). V lost 2 bases, J lost 1 base, and 9 bases lay in between. The CDR3 covers 15 residues. The germline V gene has CDR1 MNHNY and CDR2 SVGAGI (reference sequence). In DNA, the CDR3 is TGTGCCAGCAGTTACCCGGGACAAAGCAATCAGCCCCAGCATTTT. Amino acid sequence: CASSYPGQSNQPQHF.

J is TRBJ1-1 and V is TRBV28; D remains unclear. With 2 bases removed from V and 0 bases from J, the gap between germline ends came to 10 bases. CDR1 and CDR2 (germline): MDHEN, SYDVKM. The CDR3 loop spans 15 amino acids. CDR3 nucleotides: TGTGCCAGCAGTTTAGGCGGTTACGTGAACACTGAAGCTTTCTTT. It translates to CASSLGGYVNTEAFF. The whole variable domain, filled in from reference TRBV28 and TRBJ1-1, reads DVKVTQSSRYLVKRTGEKVFLECVQDMDHENMFWYRQDPGLGLRLIYFSYDVKMKEKGDIPEGYSVSREKKERFSLILESASTNQTSMYLCASSLGGYVNTEAFFGQGTRLTVV.

The chain combines TRBV28 with TRBJ2-5, with TRBD1 as a possible D gene (6 bases). Germline V lookup: CDR1 MDHEN, CDR2 SYDVKM. The CDR3 has 17 amino acids. The ends were cut back, 4 bases at V and 5 bases at J, with 23 bases in the middle. This chain's CDR3 is CASSSSFMDRMGETQYF. Here the CDR3 DNA reads TGTGCCAGCAGTTCGTCATTTATGGACAGAATGGGGGAGACCCAGTACTTC.

The rearrangement joins TRBV5-4 to TRBJ2-1, with a possible D match to TRBD2 (5 bases). CDR1 and CDR2 from the germline V gene are SGHNT and YYREEE (reference sequence). V lost 6 bases and J lost 6, with 19 bases in between. This CDR3 contains 15 residues. The CDR3 protein is CASNKVERACNEQFF. The CDR3 nucleotides read TGTGCCAGCAACAAAGTTGAGAGGGCCTGCAATGAGCAGTTCTTC. The full variable domain, completed using reference TRBV5-4 and TRBJ2-1, is ETGVTQSPTHLIKTRGQQVTLRCSSQSGHNTVSWYQQALGQGPQFIFQYYREEENGRGNFPPRFSGLQFPNYSSELNVNALELDDSALYLCASNKVERACNEQFFGPGTRLTVL.

The rearrangement links TRBV6-2 or TRBV6-3 to TRBJ1-5; perhaps TRBD1 as D (6 bases). V lost 4 bases, J lost 3 bases, and 13 bases lay in between. Germline CDR1 reads MNHEY; CDR2 reads SVGEGT. The CDR3 is 15 residues long. The CDR3 DNA is TGTGCCAGCAGTTTTCCAGGACAGCTCAATCAGCCCCAGCATTTT. This gives the protein CASSFPGQLNQPQHF.

In its sample, this clonotype was seen many times. The rearrangement joins TRBV7-9 to TRBJ2-1, with D maybe TRBD1 (6 bases). Germline CDR1 is SEHNR and CDR2 is FQNEAQ (reference sequence). V lost 5 bases to trimming and J lost 5 bases, with 13 bases between them. This CDR3 is 14 amino acids long. CDR3 amino acids: CASSIVDSNNEQFF. The DNA for the CDR3 is TGTGCCAGCAGCATCGTGGACAGCAACAATGAGCAGTTCTTC.

This clonotype was seen repeatedly, ten times or more. J is TRBJ1-4 and V is TRBV7-8, with TRBD1 identical over 7 bases. The CDR3 extends over 16 amino acids. The germline CDR1 and CDR2 sequences are SGHVS and FQNEAQ. Germline trimming cut 3 bases from V and 5 bases from J; bases unmatched to any gene: 9. The CDR3 DNA reads TGTGCCAGCAGCTTGTCAGGGGGAGGGTTAAATGAAAAACTGTTTTTT. Amino acids: CASSLSGGGLNEKLFF.